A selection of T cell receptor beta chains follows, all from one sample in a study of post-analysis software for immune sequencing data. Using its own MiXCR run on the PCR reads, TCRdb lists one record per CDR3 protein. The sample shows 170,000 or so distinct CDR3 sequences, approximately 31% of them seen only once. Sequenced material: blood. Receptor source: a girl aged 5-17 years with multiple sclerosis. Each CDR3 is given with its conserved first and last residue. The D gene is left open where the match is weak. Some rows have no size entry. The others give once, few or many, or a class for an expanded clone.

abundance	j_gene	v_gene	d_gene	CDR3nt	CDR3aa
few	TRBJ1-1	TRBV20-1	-	TGCAGTGCTAGCGAGGGTGTCGGGAACACTGAAGCTTTCTTT	CSASEGVGNTEAFF
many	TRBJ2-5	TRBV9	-	TGTGCCAGCAGCGACGCAACAGGCGAGACCCAGTACTTC	CASSDATGETQYF
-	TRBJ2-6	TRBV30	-	TGTGCCTGGAGTAGGCAGTCTGGGGCCAACGTCCTGACTTTC	CAWSRQSGANVLTF
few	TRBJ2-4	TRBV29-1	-	TGCAGCGTTGAAGTTCGCAGGGAAACCCTAGCCAAAAACATTCAGTACTTC	CSVEVRRETLAKNIQYF
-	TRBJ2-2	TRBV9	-	TGTGCCAGCAGCGCCAGACGGGGCACCGGGGAGCTGTTTTTT	CASSARRGTGELFF
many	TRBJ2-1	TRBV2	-	TGTGCCACCAGGGCCTCGGACGAGTCCTACAATGAGCAGTTCTTC	CATRASDESYNEQFF
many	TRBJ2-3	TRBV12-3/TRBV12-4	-	TGTGCCAGCAGCCACCTGGGAGATACGCAGTATTTT	CASSHLGDTQYF
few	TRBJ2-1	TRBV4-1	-	TGCGCCAACAGCCGTTTCACCGGGCCTCGGGAGCAGTTCTTC	CANSRFTGPREQFF
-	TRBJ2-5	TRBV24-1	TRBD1	TGTGCCACCTCGGGACAGGGCGAAGAGACCCAGTACTTC	CATSGQGEETQYF
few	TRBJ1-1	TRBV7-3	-	TGTGCCAGCAGCTTAACGGGATGGGGGCCGAACACTGAAGCTTTCTTT	CASSLTGWGPNTEAFF
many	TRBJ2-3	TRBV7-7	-	TGTGCTAGCAGCCGCGGCGCAACAGATACGCAGTATTTT	CASSRGATDTQYF
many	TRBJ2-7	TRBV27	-	TGTGCCAGCAGCTTACAGGGTTCGGTTGGCTACGAGCAGTACTTC	CASSLQGSVGYEQYF
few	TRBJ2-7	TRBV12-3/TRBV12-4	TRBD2	TGTGCCGGCAGCGGTAGCGGGAGTCGCTCCTACGAGCAGTACTTC	CAGSGSGSRSYEQYF
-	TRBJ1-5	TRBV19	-	TGTGCCAGTAACTCGGGCAATCAGCCCCAGCATTTT	CASNSGNQPQHF
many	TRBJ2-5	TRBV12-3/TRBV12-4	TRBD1	TGTGCCAGCAGTTGGACGGGACAGCAAGAGACCCAGTACTTC	CASSWTGQQETQYF
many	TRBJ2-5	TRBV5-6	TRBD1	TGTGCCAGCAGCTTGGATACAGGGGACAACCACATCCAGACCCAGTACTTC	CASSLDTGDNHIQTQYF
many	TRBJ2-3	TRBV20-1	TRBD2	TGCAGTGCTAGAGTACTAGCGGGTACAGATACGCAGTATTTT	CSARVLAGTDTQYF
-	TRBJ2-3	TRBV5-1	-	TGCGCCAGCAGCTTGGAGGGGCAGGTAACAGATACGCAGTATTTT	CASSLEGQVTDTQYF
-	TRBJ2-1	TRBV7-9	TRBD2	TGTGCCAGCAGCTCACTCAGGACTAGCGGGAAGGTCAATGAGCAGTTCTTC	CASSSLRTSGKVNEQFF
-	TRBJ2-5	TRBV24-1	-	TGTGCCACCAGTGACCAGAGCCTGGGACCACGAGAGACCCAGTACTTC	CATSDQSLGPRETQYF
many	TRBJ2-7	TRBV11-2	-	TGTGCCAGCAGCTTCACAGGTTCCCAATACGAGCAGTACTTC	CASSFTGSQYEQYF
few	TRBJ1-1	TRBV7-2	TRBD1	TGTGCCAGCAGCTTAAGAGGGACAGGGCTGAGCACTGAAGCTTTCTTT	CASSLRGTGLSTEAFF
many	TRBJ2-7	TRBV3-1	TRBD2	TGTGCCAGCAGCCAAGGTGTCACTAGCGGGAGGGAAGACGAGCAGTACTTC	CASSQGVTSGREDEQYF
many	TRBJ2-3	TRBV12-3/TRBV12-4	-	TGTGCCAGCAACGAATTCGGCACAGATACGCAGTATTTT	CASNEFGTDTQYF
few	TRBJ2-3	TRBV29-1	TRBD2	TGCAGCGTCCTAGCGGGCCTCACAGATACGCAGTATTTT	CSVLAGLTDTQYF
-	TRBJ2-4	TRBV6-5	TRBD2	TGTGCCAGCAGGGGAGGGGAGACCAAAAACATTCAGTACTTC	CASRGGETKNIQYF
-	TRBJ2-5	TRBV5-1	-	TGCGCCAGCAGCTTTTCCTCAGGACAAGAGACCCAGTACTTC	CASSFSSGQETQYF
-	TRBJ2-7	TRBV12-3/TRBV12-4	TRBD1	TGTGCCAGCAGAAACGGGGACAGGGGTTCCTACGAGCAGTACTTC	CASRNGDRGSYEQYF
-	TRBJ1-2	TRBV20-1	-	TGCAGTGCTAGAGATGTGGGGGCGGACGATGGCTACACCTTC	CSARDVGADDGYTF
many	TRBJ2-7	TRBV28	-	TGTGCCAGCAGTTTGTACGAGCAGTACTTC	CASSLYEQYF
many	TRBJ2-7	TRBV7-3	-	TGTGCCGGCAGCTCCTCAGCGACAGGGGAAGGTAGCGGGAGTTCACAAGGGGACGAGCAGTACTTC	CAGSSSATGEGSGSSQGDEQYF
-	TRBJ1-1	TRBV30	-	TGTGCCTGGAGCCGAACCCCACCAGTCGCTGAAGCTTTCTTT	CAWSRTPPVAEAFF
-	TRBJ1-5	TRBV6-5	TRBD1	TGTGCCGGCAGGGGGAGGATGGAAAATCAGCCCCAGCATTTT	CAGRGRMENQPQHF
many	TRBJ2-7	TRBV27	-	TGTGCCAGCAGTTTATCTCCCAGGCACGAGCAGTACTTC	CASSLSPRHEQYF
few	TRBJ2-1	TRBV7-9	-	TGTGCCAGCAGCACCCGGGGCTCCACGTTCCAGGGTGAGCAGTTCTTC	CASSTRGSTFQGEQFF
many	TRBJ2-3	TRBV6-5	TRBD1	TGTGCCAGCAGTTACGGGACAGGAGGAGATACGCAGTATTTT	CASSYGTGGDTQYF
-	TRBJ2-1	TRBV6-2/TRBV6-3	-	TGTGCCAGCAGTTACGAGCGGGGGGGACAGGGCTTTAGGGATGAGCAGTTCTTC	CASSYERGGQGFRDEQFF
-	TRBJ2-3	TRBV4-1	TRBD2	TGCGCCAGCAGCCAAGATTCAATAGCGGGAGGCACAGATACGCAGTATTTT	CASSQDSIAGGTDTQYF
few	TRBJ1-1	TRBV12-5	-	TGTGCTAGTGCCTGGACGGGGACTGAAGCTTTCTTT	CASAWTGTEAFF
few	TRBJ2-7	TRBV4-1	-	TGCGCCAGCAGCCAAGGAAGGAGGGGCACCTACGAGCAGTACTTC	CASSQGRRGTYEQYF
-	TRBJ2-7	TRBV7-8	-	TGTGCCAGCAGCTTGGGAGGTTTTTCAACCTACGAGCAGTACTTC	CASSLGGFSTYEQYF
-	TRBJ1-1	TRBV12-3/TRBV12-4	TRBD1	TGTGCCAGCATTTCCCCAGGGACAGGGAGCACTGAAGCTTTCTTT	CASISPGTGSTEAFF
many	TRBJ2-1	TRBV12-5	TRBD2	TGTGCTAGTGGTTTGGTACCTCGCGAAGCGGGAACGAATGAGCAGTTCTTC	CASGLVPREAGTNEQFF
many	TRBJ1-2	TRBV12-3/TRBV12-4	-	TGTGCCAGCACCCCGACACGTACAATTGGCTACACCTTC	CASTPTRTIGYTF
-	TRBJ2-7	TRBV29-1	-	TGCAGCGTTGCCGGAGCTCATGGCTACGAGCAGTACTTC	CSVAGAHGYEQYF
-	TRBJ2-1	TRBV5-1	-	TGCGCCAGCAGCTTGCTCCCGGGACATTCCCACAATGAGCAGTTCTTC	CASSLLPGHSHNEQFF
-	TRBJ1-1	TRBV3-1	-	TGTGCCAGCAGCCAACAAGGGACTGAAGCTTTCTTT	CASSQQGTEAFF
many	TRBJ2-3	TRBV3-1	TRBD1	TGTGCCAGCAGCCCCCGGGACAGATCCACAGATACGCAGTATTTT	CASSPRDRSTDTQYF
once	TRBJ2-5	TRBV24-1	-	TGTGCCGCCGCTCGGGGGGCAGGGGAGACCCAGTACTTC	CAAARGAGETQYF
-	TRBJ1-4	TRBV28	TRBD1	TGTGCCTGCAGTGCTCAGGGGGCAGTAACTAATGAAAAACTGTTTTTT	CACSAQGAVTNEKLFF
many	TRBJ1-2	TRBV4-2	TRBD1	TGTGCCAGCAGCCAATACCGGGACAGGGGACCACTCTATGGCTACACCTTC	CASSQYRDRGPLYGYTF
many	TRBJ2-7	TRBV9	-	TGTGCCATCCCGAAAACCGAGGGGTCCTACGAGCAGTACTTC	CAIPKTEGSYEQYF
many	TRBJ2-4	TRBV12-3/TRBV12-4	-	TGTGCCAGCAGTCAATCTAGACTAAACATTCAGTACTTC	CASSQSRLNIQYF
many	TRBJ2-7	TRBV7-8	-	TGTGCCAGCAGCGTTAGCGGAGGATCTTACGAGCAGTACTTC	CASSVSGGSYEQYF
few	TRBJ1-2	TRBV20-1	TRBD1	TGCAGTGCTAGAGTTGGGTGCGGACAGGGCCCGAATGGCTACACCTTC	CSARVGCGQGPNGYTF
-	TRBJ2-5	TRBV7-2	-	TGTGCCAGCAGCTTAGTGGGGACCTCCCGCACTGGGCAGTACTTC	CASSLVGTSRTGQYF
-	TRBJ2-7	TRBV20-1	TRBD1	TGCAGTGCTAGAGATGTTGCAGGGGGCGAGCAGTACTTC	CSARDVAGGEQYF
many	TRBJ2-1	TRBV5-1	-	TGCGCCAGCAGCCCCGGGGTAGACTACTACAATGAGCAGTTCTTC	CASSPGVDYYNEQFF
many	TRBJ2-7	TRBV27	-	TGTGCCAGCAGTTTACCGACTTCAGGGTTCGACGAGCAGTACTTC	CASSLPTSGFDEQYF
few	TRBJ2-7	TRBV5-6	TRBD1	TGTGCCAGCAGCCGGTGGACAGGGCTAAAAAACGGGCAGTACTTC	CASSRWTGLKNGQYF